This TCR beta chain is drawn from a study of blood T cell repertoires in COVID-19. About the study: Samples came from the United States, Italy and Spain, spanning acute and convalescent COVID-19. T cells, B-cell-depleted T cells, or PBMCs supplied cDNA or gDNA.

Libraries were prepared by immunoSEQ multiplex PCR; TCRdb keeps only in-frame clonotypes and omits some of them. The sample has tens of thousands of clones; 82% are singletons. Per germline, CDR1 SGDLS and CDR2 YYNGEE. Germline trimming cut 3 bases from V and 2 bases from J; bases unmatched to any gene: 6. The CDR3 runs 15 residues. Sequencing was performed on peripheral blood. The chain carries TRBV9 and TRBJ2-7, with TRBD2 matching over 9 bases. This clonotype was obtained from a woman aged 55-75 years with acute or convalescent COVID-19. CDR3 loop: CASSARTSETYEQYF. The CDR3 DNA reads as TGTGCCAGCAGCGCACGGACTAGCGAGACCTACGAGCAGTACTTC.